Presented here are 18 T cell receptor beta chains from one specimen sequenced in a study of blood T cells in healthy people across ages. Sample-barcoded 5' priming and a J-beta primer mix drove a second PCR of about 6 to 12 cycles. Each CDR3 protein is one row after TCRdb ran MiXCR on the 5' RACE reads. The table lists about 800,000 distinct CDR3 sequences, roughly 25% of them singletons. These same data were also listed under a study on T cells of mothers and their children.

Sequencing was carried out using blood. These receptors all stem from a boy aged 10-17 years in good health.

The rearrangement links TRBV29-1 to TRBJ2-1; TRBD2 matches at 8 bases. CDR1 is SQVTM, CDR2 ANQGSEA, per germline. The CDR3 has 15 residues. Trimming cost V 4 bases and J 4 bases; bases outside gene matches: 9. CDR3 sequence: CSVVVLLAEYNEQFF. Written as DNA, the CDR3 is TGCAGCGTTGTTGTATTACTAGCGGAATACAATGAGCAGTTCTTC.

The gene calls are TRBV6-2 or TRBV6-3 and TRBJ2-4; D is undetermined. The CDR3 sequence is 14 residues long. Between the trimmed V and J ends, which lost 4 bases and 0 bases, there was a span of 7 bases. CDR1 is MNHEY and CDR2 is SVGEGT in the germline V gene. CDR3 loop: CASSSSLAKNIQYF. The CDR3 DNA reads TGTGCCAGCAGTTCGTCACTAGCCAAAAACATTCAGTACTTC.

The CDR3 DNA follows: TGTGCCAGCAGTTTTTGGCTAGCGGGAGAGCCTGAGCAGTTCTTC. It translates to CASSFWLAGEPEQFF. The chain is built from TRBV12-3 or TRBV12-4 and TRBJ2-1; 10 bases line up with TRBD2. V lost 3 bases and J lost 9; bases outside the gene matches: 8. The CDR3 is 15 amino acids.

The CDR3 reads CASSQDLTRSETQYF. The CDR3 region has the DNA TGCGCCAGCAGCCAAGACTTAACTAGATCAGAGACCCAGTACTTC. The V call is TRBV4-3, the J call TRBJ2-5; D is possibly TRBD2 (5 bases). Trimming stripped 0 bases from V and 4 bases from J, with 12 bases between. CDR3 length equals 15 residues. Germline V gene lookup returns CDR1 LGHNA and CDR2 YSLEER.

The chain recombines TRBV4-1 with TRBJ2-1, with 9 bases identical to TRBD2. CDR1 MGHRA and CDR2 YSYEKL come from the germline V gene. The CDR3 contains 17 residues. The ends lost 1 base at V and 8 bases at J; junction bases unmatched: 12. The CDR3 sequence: CASSQAPLRGGLDEQFF. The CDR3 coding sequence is TGCGCCAGCAGCCAAGCTCCCCTGCGGGGGGGCCTGGATGAGCAGTTCTTC.

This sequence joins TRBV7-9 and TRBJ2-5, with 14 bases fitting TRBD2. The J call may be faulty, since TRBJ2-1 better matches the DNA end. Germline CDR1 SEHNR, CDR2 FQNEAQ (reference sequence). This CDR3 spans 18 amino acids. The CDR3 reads CASSPAVGTSGSPYEQFF. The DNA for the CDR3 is TGTGCCAGCAGCCCAGCGGTGGGGACTAGCGGGAGTCCGTATGAGCAGTTCTTC.

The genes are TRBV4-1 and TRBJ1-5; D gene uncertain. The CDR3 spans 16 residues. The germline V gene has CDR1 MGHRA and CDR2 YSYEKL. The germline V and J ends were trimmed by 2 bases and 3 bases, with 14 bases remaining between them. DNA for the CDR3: TGCGCCAGCAGCCAACCGAAGAAAGGTATCAATCAGCCCCAGCATTTT. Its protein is CASSQPKKGINQPQHF.

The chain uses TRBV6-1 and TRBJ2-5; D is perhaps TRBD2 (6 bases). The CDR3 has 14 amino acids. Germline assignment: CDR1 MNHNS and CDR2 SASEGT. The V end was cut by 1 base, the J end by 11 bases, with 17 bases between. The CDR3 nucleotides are TGTGCCAGCAGTGAAGACAGGCGGGGTAGGGAGCAGTACTTC. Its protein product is CASSEDRRGREQYF.

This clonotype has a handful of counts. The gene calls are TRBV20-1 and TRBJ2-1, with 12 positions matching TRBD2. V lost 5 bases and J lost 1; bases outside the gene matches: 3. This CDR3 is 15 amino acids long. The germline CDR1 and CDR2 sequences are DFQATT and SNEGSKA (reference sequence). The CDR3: CSAGLAGRSYNEQFF. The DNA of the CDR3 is TGCAGTGCTGGACTAGCGGGGAGATCCTACAATGAGCAGTTCTTC.

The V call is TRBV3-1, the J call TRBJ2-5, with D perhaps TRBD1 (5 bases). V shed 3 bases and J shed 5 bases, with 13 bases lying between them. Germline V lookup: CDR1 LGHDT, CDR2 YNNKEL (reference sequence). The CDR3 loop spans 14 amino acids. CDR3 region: CASSQRQSRETQYF. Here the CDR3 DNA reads TGTGCCAGCAGCCAGAGACAGTCCAGGGAGACCCAGTACTTC.

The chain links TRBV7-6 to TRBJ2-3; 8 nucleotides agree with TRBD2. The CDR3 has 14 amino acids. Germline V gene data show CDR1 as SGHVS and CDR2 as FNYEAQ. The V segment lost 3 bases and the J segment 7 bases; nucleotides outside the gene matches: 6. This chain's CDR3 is CASSLTSEGNTQYF. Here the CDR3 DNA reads TGTGCCAGCAGCTTGACTAGCGAAGGAAATACGCAGTATTTT.

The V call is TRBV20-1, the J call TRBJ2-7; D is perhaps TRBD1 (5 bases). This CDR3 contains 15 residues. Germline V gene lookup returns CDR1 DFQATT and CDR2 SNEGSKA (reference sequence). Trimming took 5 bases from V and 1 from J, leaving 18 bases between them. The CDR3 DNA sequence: TGCAGTGCTCTACAACCCCGCCAGGGTTCCTACGAGCAGTACTTC. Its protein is CSALQPRQGSYEQYF.

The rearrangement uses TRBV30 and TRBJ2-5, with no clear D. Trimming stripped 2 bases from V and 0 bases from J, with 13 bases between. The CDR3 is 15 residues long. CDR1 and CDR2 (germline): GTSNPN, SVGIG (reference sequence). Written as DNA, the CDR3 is TGTGCCTGGAGTCCCCTTCAATTATACCAAGAGACCCAGTACTTC. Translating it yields CAWSPLQLYQETQYF.

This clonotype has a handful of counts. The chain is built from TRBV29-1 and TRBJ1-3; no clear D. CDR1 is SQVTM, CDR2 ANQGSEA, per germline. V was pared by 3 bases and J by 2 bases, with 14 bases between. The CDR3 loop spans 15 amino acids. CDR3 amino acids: CSVEMLVGTGNTIYF. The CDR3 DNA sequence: TGCAGCGTTGAGATGTTAGTCGGAACTGGAAACACCATATATTTT.

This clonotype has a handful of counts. The CDR3 reads CASSQFMAERSPLHF. CDR3 nucleotide sequence: TGTGCCAGCAGCCAATTTATGGCGGAGAGGTCACCCCTCCACTTT. This chain joins TRBV4-2 and TRBJ1-6; D is undetermined. From germline, CDR1 is LGHNA and CDR2 YNFKEQ. The V gene lost 2 bases and the J gene lost 10 bases, with 15 bases spanning the gap. The CDR3 is 15 amino acids.

Here the CDR3 reads CASSLGFRGQVTGELFF. The CDR3 nucleotides read TGTGCCAGCAGCTTGGGGTTCAGGGGGCAGGTCACCGGGGAGCTGTTTTTT. The rearrangement uses TRBV5-6 and TRBJ2-2, with 8 bases fitting TRBD1. CDR3 length equals 17 residues. J lost 4 bases, V lost 0 bases, and 8 bases had no gene match. Looked up from germline, CDR1 is SGHDT and CDR2 is YYEEEE.

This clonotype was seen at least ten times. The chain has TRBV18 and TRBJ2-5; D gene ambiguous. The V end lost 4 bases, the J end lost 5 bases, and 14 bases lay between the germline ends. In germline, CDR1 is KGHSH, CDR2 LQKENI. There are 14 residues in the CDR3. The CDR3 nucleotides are TGTGCCAGCTCACTTAGGACGGGCCAGGAGACCCAGTACTTC. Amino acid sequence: CASSLRTGQETQYF.

CDR3 residues: CATRQGNTEAFF. The CDR3, as DNA: TGTGCCACCAGACAGGGGAACACTGAAGCTTTCTTT. V usage is TRBV6-5 and J usage is TRBJ1-1, with 7 bases fitting TRBD1. The CDR3 length is 12 residues. V shed 10 bases and J 1 base; nucleotides not matched to a gene: 3. The germline V gene has CDR1 MNHEY and CDR2 SVGAGI.